This T cell receptor beta chain stems from a study of CD8 T cells in ankylosing spondylitis. Notes on the study in general: A motif of 7 or 8 highly homologous TCR beta variants was seen as apparently characteristic of ankylosing spondylitis blood. Disease-linked clones reportedly concentrated significantly in matched ankylosing spondylitis synovial fluid. Some of these motif variants have turned up before, in reports on reactive arthritis synovial fluid and blood.

Libraries of TCR beta came from quantitative 5'-RACE with molecular barcodes. TCRdb recomputed calls from the 5' RACE reads with MiXCR, one row per CDR3 protein. In the table there are fewer than 30,000 distinct CDR3 sequences, under 3% of which are singletons. This clonotype was seen many times. What it binds is unknown. Trimming took 0 bases from V and 1 from J; bases not matched to a gene: 11. The CDR3 is made up of 20 amino acids. Germline CDR1 is SGDLS and CDR2 is YYNGEE. This chain joins TRBV9 and TRBJ2-1; 12 nucleotides align to TRBD2. Sample: blood, either unsorted or a sorted T cell fraction (not recorded which). The TCR originated in a female donor with ankylosing spondylitis or in good health (not recorded which). CDR3 sequence (DNA): TGTGCCAGCAGCGTAGGTATACTGACTAGCGGGAGCAGGTCCTACAATGAGCAGTTCTTC. Its protein is CASSVGILTSGSRSYNEQFF.